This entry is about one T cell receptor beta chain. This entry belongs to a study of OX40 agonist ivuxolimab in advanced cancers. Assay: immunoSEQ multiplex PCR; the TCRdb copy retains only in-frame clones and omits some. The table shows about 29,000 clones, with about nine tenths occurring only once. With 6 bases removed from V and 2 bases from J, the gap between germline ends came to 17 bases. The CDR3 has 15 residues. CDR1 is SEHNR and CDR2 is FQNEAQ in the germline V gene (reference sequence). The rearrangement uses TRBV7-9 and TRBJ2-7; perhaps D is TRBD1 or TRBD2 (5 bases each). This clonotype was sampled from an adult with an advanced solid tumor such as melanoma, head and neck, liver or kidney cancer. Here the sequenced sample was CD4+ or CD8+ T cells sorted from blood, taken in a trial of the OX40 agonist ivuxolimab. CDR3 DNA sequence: TGTGCCAGCAGGCCCGGGACCCAAGGCGCCTACGAGCAGTACTTC. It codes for CASRPGTQGAYEQYF.